Below, one T cell receptor (beta chain) is given with its context. Its target is unknown. The study made its TCR cDNA through 5'RACE template switching. That step introduced a universal primer site along with UMIs. TCRdb called the 5' RACE reads again in MiXCR, with one record for every CDR3 protein. The sample includes around 320,000 distinct CDR3 sequences, roughly 10% of them seen just once. Germline V gene lookup returns CDR1 SGHKS and CDR2 YYEKEE (reference sequence). The CDR3 has 14 amino acids. Trimming took off 4 bases at V and 4 bases at J, with 12 bases between the two ends. This sample is drawn from a study of T cells after yellow fever vaccination. Notes on the study in general: There was a small share of clonotypes that showed up in both the CD4 and CD8 compartments.

The receptor was isolated from a man aged 18-30 years who received the YFV17D yellow fever vaccine. The sequenced sample was CD4+ T cells sorted from PBMCs, obtained 45 days after the yellow fever booster vaccination. The rearrangement links TRBV5-5 to TRBJ2-1; D uncertain. CDR3 in amino acids: CASSHRLGYNEQFF. The CDR3 bases are TGTGCCAGCAGCCACCGACTGGGTTACAATGAGCAGTTCTTC.